The next 29 T cell receptor beta chains were all read from a single sample in a study of T cell responses to AZD1222 COVID-19 vaccine. Assay used: immunoSEQ multiplex PCR; TCRdb lists only in-frame clones, some missing. The sample shows around 160,000 clones, more than 85% of them seen only once. This sample comprised peripheral blood, obtained on day 0 of AZD1222 vaccination. These receptor sequences come from an adult in good health.

This chain joins TRBV11-3 and TRBJ2-3, with 7 bases that match TRBD2. After removal of 3 bases from V and 5 bases from J, the junction contained 2 bases not matched to a gene. Germline values: CDR1 SGHNT, CDR2 YENEEA. The CDR3 extends over 13 amino acids. The CDR3 bases are TGTGCCAGCAGCTTGAGCGGGAAAGATACGCAGTATTTT. This codes for CASSLSGKDTQYF.

This chain joins TRBV15 and TRBJ1-2; D perhaps matches TRBD1 (6 bases). Germline lookup yields CDR1 LNHNV and CDR2 YYDKDF (reference sequence). V was trimmed by 2 bases and J by 4 bases, leaving 11 bases between them. The CDR3 has 14 residues. The chain's CDR3 is CATSRRQDLYGYTF. The DNA for the CDR3 is TGTGCCACCAGCAGAAGACAGGACCTCTATGGCTACACCTTC.

A note on this clone: The junction departs from the called germline gene at one end, perhaps through a read error. The chain has TRBV3-1 (or the pseudogene TRBV3-2) and TRBJ2-3, with D hard to call. The CDR3 is made up of 13 amino acids. CDR1 and CDR2 (germline): LGHDT, YNNKEL (reference sequence). This CDR3 is CASSQRSIDTQYF. CDR3 coding DNA: TGTGCCAGCAGCCAAAGAAGCATAGATACGCAGTATTTT.

The chain couples TRBV15 to TRBJ2-1; maybe TRBD2 (5 bases). Germline loops: CDR1 LNHNV, CDR2 YYDKDF (reference sequence). The V end was cut by 0 bases, the J end by 10 bases, with 13 bases between. The CDR3 loop spans 14 amino acids. The CDR3: CATSRDLGVSEQFF. The CDR3 bases are TGTGCCACCAGCAGAGATCTGGGAGTTTCCGAGCAGTTCTTC.

The V call is TRBV5-1, the J call TRBJ1-1; D call uncertain. Germline loops: CDR1 SGHRS, CDR2 YFSETQ. Trimming cost V 0 bases and J 3 bases, with 9 bases left between them. There are 14 residues in the CDR3. CDR3 in DNA: TGCGCCAGCAGCTTGGTAGGGATGGACACTGAAGCTTTCTTT. Translation: CASSLVGMDTEAFF.

V usage is TRBV7-9 and J usage is TRBJ2-1; 9 bases fit TRBD2. The CDR3 consists of 15 residues. After removal of 0 bases from V and 5 bases from J, the junction contained 2 bases not matched to a gene. Germline loops: CDR1 SEHNR, CDR2 FQNEAQ (reference sequence). The CDR3 bases are TGTGCCAGCAGCTTAGCTAGCGGGGGAAACAATGAGCAGTTCTTC. It specifies CASSLASGGNNEQFF.

The chain employs TRBV5-1 and TRBJ1-1; D is unresolved. V was pared by 7 bases and J by 4 bases, with 11 bases between. Germline loops: CDR1 SGHRS, CDR2 YFSETQ. The CDR3 covers 12 residues. The CDR3 DNA reads as TGCGCCAGCCGCCAAACTAGCACTGAAGCTTTCTTT. Translated: CASRQTSTEAFF.

The V and J genes are TRBV5-1 and TRBJ2-1; 14 bases match TRBD2. The CDR3 runs 16 residues. Germline V gene lookup returns CDR1 SGHRS and CDR2 YFSETQ. V lost 5 bases and J lost 8; bases outside the gene matches: 9. The CDR3, as DNA: TGCGCCAGCAGTCGGAACCGACTAGCGGGAGGGGATGAGCAGTTCTTC. This sequence encodes CASSRNRLAGGDEQFF.

This chain joins TRBV5-3 and TRBJ1-2, with 7 positions matching TRBD1. TRBV5-3 is an ORF; its function is uncertain. The V segment lost 7 bases and the J segment 2 bases; nucleotides outside the gene matches: 8. The CDR3 runs to 14 residues. CDR3 nucleotides: TGTGCCAGACCCATGGACAGGCGCAACTATGGCTACACCTTC. Encoded protein: CARPMDRRNYGYTF.

In its sample, this clone was seen once. This sequence joins TRBV18 and TRBJ2-1; 7 nucleotides agree with TRBD2. V shed 5 bases and J 4 bases; nucleotides not matched to a gene: 8. Germline assignment: CDR1 KGHSH and CDR2 LQKENI. The CDR3 runs to 15 residues. The CDR3 coding sequence is TGTGCCAGCTCAACCGGGACTATACAATACAATGAGCAGTTCTTC. Translated, it gives CASSTGTIQYNEQFF.

V usage is TRBV27 and J usage is TRBJ1-1; D unresolved. The CDR3 is 15 residues long. Looked up from germline, CDR1 is MNHEY and CDR2 is SMNVEV (reference sequence). Trimming removed 6 bases at V and 1 base at J, with 15 bases between. The CDR3 region has the DNA TGTGCCAGCAGGTCTTGGAAGGGCGGGAACACTGAAGCTTTCTTT. It codes for CASRSWKGGNTEAFF.

This chain links TRBV12-5 with TRBJ1-3; no firm D call. Trimming removed 7 bases from V and 4 bases from J, with 5 bases in between. The CDR3 has 11 amino acids. Germline V gives CDR1 LGHNT, CDR2 FRNRAP. The chain's CDR3 is CASAPGNTIYF. The CDR3 DNA is TGTGCTAGTGCCCCGGGAAACACCATATATTTT.

The chain's CDR3 is CATSDSTYGYTF. CDR3 DNA: TGTGCCACCAGTGATTCTACCTATGGCTACACCTTC. V is TRBV24-1 and J is TRBJ1-2; D not resolved. This CDR3 comprises 12 residues. Germline assignment: CDR1 KGHDR and CDR2 SFDVKD. V was shortened by 2 bases and J by 4 bases, with 4 bases between the two germline ends.

The V gene is TRBV7-8, the J gene TRBJ1-2, with D perhaps TRBD1 (5 bases). Trimming removed 5 bases at V and 0 bases at J, with 19 bases between. Germline CDR1 is SGHVS and CDR2 is FQNEAQ. This CDR3 contains 17 residues. CDR3 region: CASSAVLRQTTNYGYTF. The DNA for the CDR3 is TGTGCCAGCAGCGCAGTGTTGAGACAGACAACTAACTATGGCTACACCTTC.

This clone came up once. The chain couples TRBV9 to TRBJ2-5; D is undetermined. Between the trimmed V and J ends, which lost 4 bases and 7 bases, there was a span of 8 bases. This CDR3 spans 11 amino acids. Germline assignment: CDR1 SGDLS and CDR2 YYNGEE. This CDR3 reads CASSPGRTQYF. In DNA form, the CDR3 reads TGTGCCAGCAGCCCCGGCAGGACCCAGTACTTC.

The J gene is TRBJ2-5, the V gene TRBV5-4, with a weak D call TRBD1 (6 bases). Looked up from germline, CDR1 is SGHNT and CDR2 is YYREEE (reference sequence). V lost 4 bases to trimming and J lost 5 bases, with 12 bases between them. This CDR3 region has 13 residues. This CDR3 is CASSLGARETQYF. In DNA form, the CDR3 reads TGTGCCAGCAGCCTGGGGGCTAGGGAGACCCAGTACTTC.

The chain combines TRBV2 with TRBJ1-5; perhaps TRBD1 as D (5 bases). V lost 8 bases to trimming and J lost 3 bases, with 11 bases between them. The CDR3 runs to 13 residues. CDR1 is SNHLY, CDR2 FYNNEI, per germline. The CDR3 DNA reads as TGTGCCAGCCGGGACGGTTTCAATCAGCCCCAGCATTTT. Translating gives CASRDGFNQPQHF.

The rearrangement links TRBV3-1 (or the pseudogene TRBV3-2) to TRBJ2-1, with 10 bases aligning to TRBD2. Germline V gives CDR1 LGHDT, CDR2 YNNKEL (reference sequence). After removal of 1 base from V and 0 bases from J, the junction contained 0 bases not matched to a gene. The CDR3 contains 16 residues. Here the CDR3 DNA reads TGTGCCAGCAGCCAAGGACTAGCGGGCTCCTACAATGAGCAGTTCTTC. Translation gives CASSQGLAGSYNEQFF.

The V and J genes are TRBV19 and TRBJ1-4, with 7 bases identical to TRBD1. The CDR3 runs to 16 residues. Germline CDR1 is LNHDA and CDR2 is SQIVND (reference sequence). The V and J ends lost 4 bases and 0 bases, in that order; junction bases with no gene match: 5. CDR3 sequence: CASSKQGQTTNEKLFF. CDR3 in DNA: TGTGCCAGTAGTAAACAGGGGCAAACAACTAATGAAAAACTGTTTTTT.

Of note for this clone: Distinct nucleotide sequences in the sample also encode this CDR3. This chain joins TRBV9 and TRBJ2-2; perhaps TRBD2 as D (6 bases). This CDR3 has 14 amino acids. V lost 0 bases and J 3 bases, leaving 6 bases between the germline ends. Germline-derived CDR1 and CDR2 are SGDLS and YYNGEE. The CDR3 coding sequence is TGTGCCAGCAGCGTAGGGGGGGACACCGGGGAGCTGTTTTTT. Its protein is CASSVGGDTGELFF.

This clone was recorded only once. The J gene is TRBJ2-7, the V gene TRBV28, with D unclear. The ends were cut back, 7 bases at V and 2 bases at J, with 9 bases in the middle. There are 12 residues in the CDR3. CDR1 is MDHEN and CDR2 is SYDVKM in the germline V gene. CDR3 in DNA: TGTGCCAGCACTACAGAGGCCTACGAGCAGTACTTC. This translates into CASTTEAYEQYF.

The chain combines TRBV5-1 with TRBJ2-3; D may match TRBD1 or TRBD2 (6 bases each). V was clipped by 0 bases and J by 2 bases, with 10 bases between them. The germline V gene has CDR1 SGHRS and CDR2 YFSETQ. The CDR3 length is 15 residues. In DNA form, the CDR3 reads TGCGCCAGCAGCTTGGCGGGGGCTAACACAGATACGCAGTATTTT. It encodes CASSLAGANTDTQYF.

This clone was recorded only once. The chain employs TRBV5-4 and TRBJ2-3, with a tentative D call TRBD1 (6 bases). This CDR3 region has 15 residues. CDR1 and CDR2 (germline): SGHNT, YYREEE (reference sequence). V lost 2 bases to trimming and J lost 1 base, with 11 bases between them. CDR3 region: CASSLQGSRTDTQYF. The CDR3 DNA reads TGTGCCAGCAGCTTACAGGGATCGCGCACAGATACGCAGTATTTT.

This chain uses TRBV5-1 with TRBJ2-5, with 7 bases that match TRBD1. This CDR3 spans 15 amino acids. Germline CDR1 and CDR2: SGHRS and YFSETQ. The trim removed 0 bases at V and 5 bases at J, leaving 7 bases unmatched. CDR3 DNA: TGCGCCAGCAGCTTGGATCCAGGGGGATTTGAGACCCAGTACTTC. Translated: CASSLDPGGFETQYF.

The chain links TRBV6-1 to TRBJ2-7; D remains unclear. Trimming cost V 3 bases and J 4 bases, with 19 bases left between them. Germline V CDR1 and CDR2: MNHNS, SASEGT. The CDR3 contains 16 residues. The CDR3 loop is CASSDFRIRLSYEQYF. The CDR3 DNA is TGTGCCAGCAGTGATTTTCGTATAAGGTTGAGTTACGAGCAGTACTTC.

The chain combines TRBV30 with TRBJ1-1; D not resolved. V was clipped by 2 bases and J by 7 bases, with 11 bases between them. The CDR3 has 12 residues. Germline CDR1 GTSNPN, CDR2 SVGIG (reference sequence). Written as DNA, the CDR3 is TGTGCCTGGAGTATCAGGTCATTTGAAGCTTTCTTT. Translation: CAWSIRSFEAFF.

V usage is TRBV7-8 and J usage is TRBJ1-5; D ambiguous. V lost 3 bases and J lost 0, with 3 bases in between. The CDR3 loop spans 13 amino acids. Germline assignment: CDR1 SGHVS and CDR2 FQNEAQ. The CDR3 protein is CASSLTSNQPQHF. CDR3 sequence (DNA): TGTGCCAGCAGCTTGACTAGCAATCAGCCCCAGCATTTT.

This chain links TRBV24-1 with TRBJ1-2, with unresolved D. Looked up from germline, CDR1 is KGHDR and CDR2 is SFDVKD. The CDR3 is 15 amino acids. Trimming pared 0 bases from V and 3 bases from J, leaving 10 bases between. CDR3 nucleotide sequence: TGTGCCACCAGTGATTTGGGGGTGTCGGACTATGGCTACACCTTC. The encoded protein is CATSDLGVSDYGYTF.

The V and J genes are TRBV18 and TRBJ1-2; 8 positions agree with TRBD1. This CDR3 is built from 16 residues. Germline trimming cut 3 bases from V and 0 bases from J; bases unmatched to any gene: 6. Germline V CDR1 and CDR2: KGHSH, LQKENI. CDR3 sequence (DNA): TGTGCCAGCTCACCCCCGGACAGGGCCCCTAACTATGGCTACACCTTC. Protein sequence: CASSPPDRAPNYGYTF.